These 14 T cell receptor beta chains were all obtained from the same sample, sequenced in a study of cytomegalovirus exposure and HLA in healthy donors. Libraries were prepared by immunoSEQ multiplex PCR; TCRdb keeps only in-frame clonotypes and omits some of them. The sample includes fewer than 250,000 clones, about 84% of them seen just once. The sequenced material came from PBMCs. These receptors all come from a woman younger than 30 in good health and CMV-seronegative.

The V gene is TRBV20-1, the J gene TRBJ2-1, with D unresolved. The CDR3 runs to 10 residues. Trimming took 3 bases from V and 12 from J, leaving 9 bases between them. From germline, CDR1 is DFQATT and CDR2 SNEGSKA (reference sequence). The CDR3 protein is CSARFGGQFF. The CDR3 coding sequence is TGCAGTGCTAGGTTCGGTGGGCAGTTCTTC.

The V gene is TRBV5-1, the J gene TRBJ2-7, with TRBD2 as a possible D gene (6 bases). Germline V gene data show CDR1 as SGHRS and CDR2 as YFSETQ. Trimming left V 4 bases short and J 3 bases short, with 17 bases between. CDR3 length equals 15 residues. CDR3 in amino acids: CASSPRVGTGYEQYF. The CDR3 DNA follows: TGCGCCAGCAGCCCGAGGGTTGGGACTGGCTACGAGCAGTACTTC. The variable domain in full, completed from reference TRBV5-1 and TRBJ2-7, reads KAGVTQTPRYLIKTRGQQVTLSCSPISGHRSVSWYQQTPGQGLQFLFEYFSETQRNKGNFPGRFSGRQFSNSRSEMNVSTLELGDSALYLCASSPRVGTGYEQYFGPGTRLTVT.

The chain is built from TRBV5-1 and TRBJ1-1; TRBD1 might be the D (5 bases). This CDR3 comprises 16 residues. V dropped 3 bases and J dropped 1 base, with 16 bases sitting between them. Germline V lookup: CDR1 SGHRS, CDR2 YFSETQ. CDR3 DNA sequence: TGCGCCAGCAGCTCGCCCCTGACAGATTCGAACACTGAAGCTTTCTTT. Its protein product is CASSSPLTDSNTEAFF. Complete variable domain (other parts from reference TRBV5-1 and TRBJ1-1): KAGVTQTPRYLIKTRGQQVTLSCSPISGHRSVSWYQQTPGQGLQFLFEYFSETQRNKGNFPGRFSGRQFSNSRSEMNVSTLELGDSALYLCASSSPLTDSNTEAFFGQGTRLTVV.

The CDR3 protein is CASSPIRDRERPFQPQHF. The DNA for the CDR3 is TGTGCCAGCAGTCCGATCCGGGACAGGGAAAGGCCCTTCCAGCCCCAGCATTTT. The chain joins TRBV2 to TRBJ1-5; 9 bases match TRBD1. The CDR3 is 18 residues long. V was pared by 5 bases and J by 7 bases, with 18 bases of the junction left unmatched. CDR1 SNHLY and CDR2 FYNNEI come from the germline V gene.

The chain links TRBV19 to TRBJ2-3, with D tentatively TRBD1 (6 bases). Germline V gene lookup returns CDR1 LNHDA and CDR2 SQIVND (reference sequence). CDR3 length equals 15 residues. Trimming removed 3 bases from V and 5 bases from J, with 15 bases in between. CDR3 sequence: CASSIGGRGGDTQYF. The CDR3 DNA reads as TGTGCCAGTAGTATCGGTGGCAGGGGTGGAGATACGCAGTATTTT.

V and J are TRBV4-1 and TRBJ2-3; the D gene is possibly TRBD1 (5 bases). The CDR3 extends over 18 amino acids. The ends were cut back, 4 bases at V and 0 bases at J, with 20 bases in the middle. Looked up from germline, CDR1 is MGHRA and CDR2 is YSYEKL. CDR3 in amino acids: CASSLLSRQSLSTDTQYF. The CDR3 coding sequence is TGCGCCAGCAGCCTACTCTCGAGACAGTCATTAAGCACAGATACGCAGTATTTT.

The J gene is TRBJ2-4, the V gene TRBV5-6; perhaps TRBD2 as D (5 bases). Per the germline V gene, CDR1 is SGHDT and CDR2 is YYEEEE. CDR3 length equals 16 residues. V dropped 0 bases and J dropped 0 bases, with 10 bases sitting between them. The CDR3 region is CASSLVSSGAKNIQYF. In DNA, the CDR3 is TGTGCCAGCAGCTTGGTATCGAGCGGAGCCAAAAACATTCAGTACTTC.

The chain joins TRBV4-2 to TRBJ2-3; a possible D gene is TRBD2 (6 bases). The germline V gene encodes CDR1 LGHNA and CDR2 YNFKEQ. V lost 1 base and J 4 bases, leaving 15 bases between the germline ends. The CDR3 spans 16 residues. The CDR3 spells CASSQVTAGMSDTQYF. The DNA of the CDR3 is TGTGCCAGCAGCCAAGTAACGGCGGGAATGTCAGATACGCAGTATTTT.

This chain joins TRBV18 and TRBJ2-1, with TRBD2 identical over 9 bases. CDR1 KGHSH and CDR2 LQKENI come from the germline V gene. The CDR3 extends over 18 amino acids. Unmatched junction bases numbered 15, after V lost 4 bases and J lost 5 bases. CDR3 nucleotide sequence: TGTGCCAGCTCACGGGCTCCTTTAGCGGGAGTAGGAGACAATGAGCAGTTCTTC. Protein: CASSRAPLAGVGDNEQFF. Drawing the rest from reference TRBV18 and TRBJ2-1, the complete variable domain is NAGVMQNPRHLVRRRGQEARLRCSPMKGHSHVYWYRQLPEEGLKFMVYLQKENIIDESGMPKERFSAEFPKEGPSILRIQQVVRGDSAAYFCASSRAPLAGVGDNEQFFGPGTRLTVL.

This chain joins TRBV27 and TRBJ2-7, with TRBD1 matching over 7 bases. This CDR3 is 16 amino acids long. Germline CDR1 and CDR2: MNHEY and SMNVEV (reference sequence). V trimming: 5 bases; J trimming: 3 bases; junction bases outside the gene matches: 13. The CDR3 loop is CASSPPLTGVLYEQYF. As DNA, the CDR3 is TGTGCCAGCAGTCCCCCTCTTACAGGGGTGCTCTACGAGCAGTACTTC.

V usage is TRBV18 and J usage is TRBJ1-4; D might be TRBD1 (5 bases). The CDR3 runs 15 residues. In germline, CDR1 is KGHSH, CDR2 LQKENI. The V and J ends lost 3 bases and 4 bases respectively, with 12 bases between them. The CDR3 here is CASSPGQGINEKLFF. The CDR3 DNA follows: TGTGCCAGCTCACCGGGGCAGGGCATTAATGAAAAACTGTTTTTT.

The rearrangement links TRBV19 to TRBJ1-2, with a tentative D call TRBD1 (6 bases). The CDR3 sequence is 15 residues long. The germline V gene encodes CDR1 LNHDA and CDR2 SQIVND (reference sequence). V dropped 3 bases and J dropped 7 bases, with 18 bases sitting between them. The CDR3 loop is CASSIGDTTPGGYTF. DNA of the CDR3: TGTGCCAGTAGTATTGGGGACACGACCCCGGGTGGCTACACCTTC.

The gene calls are TRBV5-1 and TRBJ2-3, with TRBD1 matching 9 bases. Germline V gene lookup returns CDR1 SGHRS and CDR2 YFSETQ. Unmatched junction bases numbered 15, after V lost 4 bases and J lost 6 bases. This CDR3 is 17 amino acids long. The CDR3 DNA sequence: TGCGCCAGCAGCACCGTCCCGGGACAGGGTCGGGGGGATACGCAGTATTTT. Its translation is CASSTVPGQGRGDTQYF.

The rearrangement joins TRBV27 to TRBJ1-4, with D possibly matching TRBD1 (6 bases). V was cut by 6 bases and J by 6 bases, with 11 bases left in between. CDR3 length: 13 residues. Germline CDR1 reads MNHEY; CDR2 reads SMNVEV (reference sequence). This CDR3 reads CASRTYRDEKLFF. CDR3 nucleotides: TGTGCCAGCAGGACCTACAGGGATGAAAAACTGTTTTTT.